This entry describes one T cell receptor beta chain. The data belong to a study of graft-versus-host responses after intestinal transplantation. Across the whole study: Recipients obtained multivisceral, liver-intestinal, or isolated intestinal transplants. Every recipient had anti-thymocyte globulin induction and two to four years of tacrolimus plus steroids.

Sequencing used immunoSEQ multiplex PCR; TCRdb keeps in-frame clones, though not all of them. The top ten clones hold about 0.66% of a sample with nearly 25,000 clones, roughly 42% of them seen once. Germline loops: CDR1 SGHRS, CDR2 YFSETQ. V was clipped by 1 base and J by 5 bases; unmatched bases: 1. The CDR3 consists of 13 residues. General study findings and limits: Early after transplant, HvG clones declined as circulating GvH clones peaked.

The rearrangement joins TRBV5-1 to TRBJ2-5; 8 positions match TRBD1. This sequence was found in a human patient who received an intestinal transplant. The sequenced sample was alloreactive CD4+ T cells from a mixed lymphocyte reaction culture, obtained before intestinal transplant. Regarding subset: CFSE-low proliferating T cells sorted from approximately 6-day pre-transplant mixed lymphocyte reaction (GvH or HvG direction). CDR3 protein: CASSLTGGETQYF. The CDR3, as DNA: TGCGCCAGCAGCTTGACAGGGGGGGAGACCCAGTACTTC.